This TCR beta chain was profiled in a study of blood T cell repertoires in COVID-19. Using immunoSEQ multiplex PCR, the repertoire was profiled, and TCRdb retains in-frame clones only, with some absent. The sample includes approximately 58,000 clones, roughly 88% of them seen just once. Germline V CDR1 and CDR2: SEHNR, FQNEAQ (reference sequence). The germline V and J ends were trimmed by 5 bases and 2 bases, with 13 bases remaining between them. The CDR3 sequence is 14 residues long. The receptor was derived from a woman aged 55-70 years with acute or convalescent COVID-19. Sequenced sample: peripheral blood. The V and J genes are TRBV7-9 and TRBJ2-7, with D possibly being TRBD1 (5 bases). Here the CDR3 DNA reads TGTGCCAGCAGCCCCGACAGTGCCCCCTACGAGCAGTACTTC. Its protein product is CASSPDSAPYEQYF.